A selection of T cell receptor beta chains follows, all from one sample in a study of PD-1 and CTLA-4 blockade in melanoma. TCRdb's copy holds only in-frame clones and misses some; the assay was immunoSEQ multiplex PCR. The sample yields around 16,000 clones, around 72% seen once. The input for sequencing was CD8+ T cells from peripheral blood, taken before anti-PD-1 treatment. The origin of the receptors is a human donor with melanoma. Each CDR3 is given with its conserved first and last residue. A D gene is named only where the DNA matches it firmly. Only part of the rows carry a size: once, few, many, or a class if the clone is expanded.

TRBV2	-	15	-	TRBJ2-3	TGTGCCAGCAGTGAAGTAACGGGAAGCACAGATACGCAGTATTTT	CASSEVTGSTDTQYF
TRBV6-4	-	17	-	TRBJ2-2	TGTGCCAGCAGTGACTCCTCGGGGATGGGGAACACCGGGGAGCTGTTTTTT	CASSDSSGMGNTGELFF
TRBV29-1	-	14	-	TRBJ2-2	TGCAGCGCCCCCGAGTTAGGGGACACCGGGGAGCTGTTTTTT	CSAPELGDTGELFF
TRBV7-7	TRBD1	15	-	TRBJ2-5	TGTGCTAGCAGCTTAGGGACAGGCAATGCGGAGACCCAGTACTTC	CASSLGTGNAETQYF
TRBV2	-	15	few	TRBJ1-5	TGTGCCAGCACCCTATGGGAAGGGTACAATCAGCCCCAGCATTTT	CASTLWEGYNQPQHF
TRBV27	-	16	-	TRBJ1-4	TGTGCCAGCAGTTTATCTAATGTCGCAGGCCCGGGAAAACTGTTTTTT	CASSLSNVAGPGKLFF
TRBV4-2	-	17	-	TRBJ2-1	TGTGCCAGCAGCCATCTCGGGCAGCCTGGGACCCACAATGAGCAGTTCTTC	CASSHLGQPGTHNEQFF
TRBV6-4	-	15	-	TRBJ2-2	TGTGCCAGCAGTGACACTCAGGGATCCACCGGGGAGCTGTTTTTT	CASSDTQGSTGELFF
TRBV7-9	-	16	-	TRBJ1-6	TGTGCCAGCAGAGACAAACAGGGCGGCTATAATTCACCCCTCCACTTT	CASRDKQGGYNSPLHF
TRBV7-9	TRBD1	15	-	TRBJ2-1	TGTGCCAGCAGCTATAGAACCCGGACAGGCTTGGAGCAGTTCTTC	CASSYRTRTGLEQFF
TRBV5-6	-	15	-	TRBJ2-3	TGTGCCAGCAGCCCTTCTGTGATCCGCCGCGATACGCAGTATTTT	CASSPSVIRRDTQYF
TRBV7-9	-	14	-	TRBJ1-1	TGTGCCAGCAGCTTATCAGGGTGGAGCACTGAAGCTTTCTTT	CASSLSGWSTEAFF
TRBV27	TRBD2	15	-	TRBJ2-3	TGTGCCAGCAGTTTAGAACTAGCGGGGACAGATACGCAGTATTTT	CASSLELAGTDTQYF
TRBV2	TRBD1	12	-	TRBJ2-7	TGTGCCAGCAGTGACAGGGGGCTCGAGCAGTACTTC	CASSDRGLEQYF
TRBV10-3	-	12	-	TRBJ2-7	TGTGCCATCAGTGACCGCCCGTACGAGCAGTACTTC	CAISDRPYEQYF
TRBV4-2	-	17	few	TRBJ1-5	TGTGCCAGCAGCCAAGAAGGCGGGTTAAATAGCAATCAGCCCCAGCATTTT	CASSQEGGLNSNQPQHF
TRBV2	TRBD2	17	-	TRBJ2-1	TGTGCCAGCAGTGAATTGGTAGCGGGAGAGCGGGTCGATGAGCAGTTCTTC	CASSELVAGERVDEQFF
TRBV10-3	-	18	once	TRBJ1-3	TGTGCCATCAGTGGAACTGGGAACAGGGTGAGCTCTGGAAACACCATATATTTT	CAISGTGNRVSSGNTIYF
TRBV15	-	13	-	TRBJ1-1	TGTGCCACCAGCGGGAGACAGCTCACTGAAGCTTTCTTT	CATSGRQLTEAFF
TRBV29-1	-	15	-	TRBJ2-3	TGCAGCGTTGATGAGTGGACAGCGAGCACAGATACGCAGTATTTT	CSVDEWTASTDTQYF
TRBV13	-	13	-	TRBJ2-7	TGTGCCAGCAGCGCTGGACGGGACTACGAGCAGTACTTC	CASSAGRDYEQYF
TRBV7-9	TRBD2	13	few	TRBJ2-7	TGTGCCAGCAGCTGGGGAGGGAGGGACGAGCAGTACTTC	CASSWGGRDEQYF
TRBV27	TRBD1	15	-	TRBJ2-7	TGTGCCAGCAGTCCTTGGACAGGCCACCTTTTCGGGAAGTACTTC	CASSPWTGHLFGKYF
TRBV3-1/TRBV3-2	-	15	few	TRBJ1-5	TGTGCCAGCAGCCAAGATCGGGGGGGAAATCAGCCCCAGCATTTT	CASSQDRGGNQPQHF
TRBV7-6	TRBD2	16	-	TRBJ2-2	TGTGCCAGCAGCTGGGTAGCGGGGGGAGGAACCGGGGAGCTGTTTTTT	CASSWVAGGGTGELFF
TRBV29-1	-	11	-	TRBJ1-2	TGCAGCGTTGCTTTACAGGGTGGCTACACCTTC	CSVALQGGYTF
TRBV15	-	17	once	TRBJ1-4	TGTGCCACCAGCAGAGATGGTCGGGGAGCAGGGAGTGAAAAACTGTTTTTT	CATSRDGRGAGSEKLFF
TRBV2	TRBD1	14	few	TRBJ1-5	TGTGCCAGCAGTTCGGACAGGGGGAATCAGCCCCAGCATTTT	CASSSDRGNQPQHF
TRBV6-5	-	14	once	TRBJ1-6	TGTGCCAGCAGTAAGGGCGGGGAGGGATCACCCCTCCACTTT	CASSKGGEGSPLHF
TRBV28	-	13	once	TRBJ2-7	TGTGCCAGCAGTATCAGGGTAGTCGACGAGCAGTACTTC	CASSIRVVDEQYF
TRBV6-6	-	13	-	TRBJ1-5	TGTGCCAGCAGTCGGACGGCGGGACAGCCCCAGCATTTT	CASSRTAGQPQHF
TRBV29-1	-	11	-	TRBJ1-1	TGCAGCGTTGAAATCCGGGGAGAAGCTTTCTTT	CSVEIRGEAFF
TRBV7-8	-	13	-	TRBJ1-1	TGTGCCAGCCTACAGGGACTTGCCACTGAAGCTTTCTTT	CASLQGLATEAFF
TRBV18	TRBD2	16	-	TRBJ2-5	TGTGCCAGCTCACCAGTGGCTAGCGGGAGAAGAGAGACCCAGTACTTC	CASSPVASGRRETQYF
TRBV19	-	15	-	TRBJ1-1	TGTGCCAGTAGCCATCCGGGGCGTTCGAACACTGAAGCTTTCTTT	CASSHPGRSNTEAFF
TRBV4-1	-	15	-	TRBJ1-1	TGCGCCAGCAGCCAAGGGGACTTTATGAACACTGAAGCTTTCTTT	CASSQGDFMNTEAFF
TRBV29-1	TRBD1	18	-	TRBJ2-1	TGCAGCGTTGAATCGGGACAGGGGGTTCTGGATAGCTACAATGAGCAGTTCTTC	CSVESGQGVLDSYNEQFF
TRBV2	-	12	few	TRBJ2-7	TGTGCCAGCCAATCCGAGTTCGACGAGCAGTACTTC	CASQSEFDEQYF
TRBV7-6	-	16	-	TRBJ1-2	TGTGCCAGCAGCTTAGGGGTGATGGCCGGGAACTATGGCTACACCTTC	CASSLGVMAGNYGYTF
TRBV30	-	12	-	TRBJ2-1	TGTGCCTGGAGTGTAGGGGCTACTGAGCAGTTCTTC	CAWSVGATEQFF
TRBV6-5	TRBD1	14	-	TRBJ2-7	TGTGCCAGCAGCCCGATACAGGGGGTGAACGAGCAGTACTTC	CASSPIQGVNEQYF
TRBV6-5	TRBD2	15	-	TRBJ2-3	TGTGCCAGCAGTTACGAAGTAGCGGGGGGCTATACGCAGTATTTT	CASSYEVAGGYTQYF
TRBV5-5	-	13	-	TRBJ1-2	TGTGCCAGCAGCTTGTTCGGGATAAGCGGCTACACCTTC	CASSLFGISGYTF
TRBV7-8	-	17	-	TRBJ1-2	TGTGCCAGCAGCTCCGGAGGTGGGCCGCCGGTGGCGTATGGCTACACCTTC	CASSSGGGPPVAYGYTF
TRBV5-4	-	13	-	TRBJ1-1	TGTGCCATCGTGGGGGCCGGGAACACTGAAGCTTTCTTT	CAIVGAGNTEAFF
TRBV5-4	-	11	-	TRBJ2-3	TGTGCCAGCGGAGAAACAGATACGCAGTATTTT	CASGETDTQYF
TRBV6-5	TRBD1	15	-	TRBJ2-4	TGTGCCAGCAGACCTGACAGGGGTGCCAAAAACATTCAGTACTTC	CASRPDRGAKNIQYF
TRBV5-4	-	14	-	TRBJ2-7	TGTGCCAGCAGCTTTAGGGGAAGCTCCTACGAGCAGTACTTC	CASSFRGSSYEQYF
TRBV19	-	14	-	TRBJ1-2	TGTGCCAGTAGTATCGTCACAGACCGCTATGGCTACACCTTC	CASSIVTDRYGYTF
TRBV7-9	TRBD1	16	-	TRBJ2-4	TGTGCCAGCAGCTTAACAGGGGGAAACGTCAAAAACATTCAGTACTTC	CASSLTGGNVKNIQYF
TRBV4-2	-	19	few	TRBJ2-1	TGTGCCAGCAGCCAAGTTGTCAGGGTCGAGGACTCCTCCTACAATGAGCAGTTCTTC	CASSQVVRVEDSSYNEQFF
TRBV27	TRBD1	15	-	TRBJ1-2	TGTGCCAGCAGTCCGGACAGGGATTGGGACTATGGCTACACCTTC	CASSPDRDWDYGYTF
TRBV7-6	TRBD2	14	-	TRBJ2-1	TGTGCCAGCAGCTCGACTAGCGGATACAATGAGCAGTTCTTC	CASSSTSGYNEQFF
TRBV15	-	16	-	TRBJ1-5	TGTGCCACCAGCAGAGATCACCCTACTAGCAATCAGCCCCAGCATTTT	CATSRDHPTSNQPQHF
TRBV4-1	-	14	-	TRBJ2-7	TGCGCCAGCAGCTACCGACAGACAACCTACGAGCAGTACTTC	CASSYRQTTYEQYF
TRBV6-2/TRBV6-3	-	16	few	TRBJ2-7	TGTGCCAGCAGTTACTCCACGACAGGTAGCTCCTACGAGCAGTACTTC	CASSYSTTGSSYEQYF